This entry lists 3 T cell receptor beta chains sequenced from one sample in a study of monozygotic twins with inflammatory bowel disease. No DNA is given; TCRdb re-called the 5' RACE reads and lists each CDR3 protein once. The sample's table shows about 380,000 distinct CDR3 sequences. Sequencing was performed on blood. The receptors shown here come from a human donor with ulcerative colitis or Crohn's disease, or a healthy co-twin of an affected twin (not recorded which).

The CDR3 protein is CASSQDGVRPQHF. This chain links TRBV4-1 with TRBJ1-5. This CDR3 comprises 13 residues. Germline CDR1 and CDR2: MGHRA and YSYEKL.

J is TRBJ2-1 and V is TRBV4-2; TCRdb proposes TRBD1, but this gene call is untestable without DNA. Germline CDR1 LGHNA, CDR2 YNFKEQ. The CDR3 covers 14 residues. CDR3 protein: CASSQGQSHNEQFF.

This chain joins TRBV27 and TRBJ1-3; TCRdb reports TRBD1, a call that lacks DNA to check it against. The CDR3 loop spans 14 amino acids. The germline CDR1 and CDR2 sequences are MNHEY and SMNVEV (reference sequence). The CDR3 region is CASRSPGERNTIYF.